Listed below are T cell receptor beta chains from one sample, sequenced in a study of cytomegalovirus exposure and HLA in healthy donors. The protocol was immunoSEQ multiplex PCR, while the TCRdb copy is restricted to in-frame clones and leaves out a portion. Of about 160,000 clones in the sample, 70% to 90% were seen once. The sequencing sample was made of PBMCs. The receptors stem from a male donor in good health and CMV-seronegative. Each CDR3 is given with its conserved first and last residue. A D gene is named only where the DNA matches it firmly. The size field is filled for only some rows; it gives once, few, many or a size class.

d_gene	v_gene	abundance	j_gene	CDR3aa	CDR3nt
TRBD1	TRBV7-3	-	TRBJ1-1	CASSLTMGKDRDLSEAFF	TGTGCCAGCAGCCTTACCATGGGGAAGGACAGGGATCTTTCTGAAGCTTTCTTT
-	TRBV28	-	TRBJ2-7	CASSLVGPGANSYEQYF	TGTGCCAGCAGTTTAGTCGGGCCAGGGGCAAACTCCTACGAGCAGTACTTC
-	TRBV7-6	-	TRBJ1-1	CASSPSGARTEAFF	TGTGCCAGCAGCCCTAGCGGGGCGAGAACTGAAGCTTTCTTT
TRBD1	TRBV6-5	-	TRBJ2-5	CASTLAGTEETQYF	TGTGCCAGCACCCTTGCCGGGACAGAAGAGACCCAGTACTTC
-	TRBV5-1	-	TRBJ2-5	CASSLTGTFQETQYF	TGCGCCAGCAGCTTGACCGGGACTTTCCAAGAGACCCAGTACTTC
-	TRBV7-2	-	TRBJ2-7	CASSLHTGAGEQYF	TGTGCCAGCAGCTTACATACAGGTGCAGGGGAGCAGTACTTC
-	TRBV7-8	-	TRBJ2-5	CASSLRRGLNRETQYF	TGTGCCAGCAGCTTACGACGAGGGTTAAACCGGGAGACCCAGTACTTC
TRBD1	TRBV10-3	-	TRBJ1-1	CAISEPNTQGVTEAFF	TGTGCCATCAGTGAGCCGAATACACAGGGGGTCACTGAAGCTTTCTTT
-	TRBV6-1	few	TRBJ1-2	CASSEGRDIGGYTF	TGTGCCAGCAGTGAAGGGCGAGACATTGGCGGCTACACCTTC
TRBD2	TRBV5-3	-	TRBJ2-7	CARSGPSGSYEQYF	TGTGCCAGAAGCGGTCCTAGCGGCTCCTACGAGCAGTACTTC
TRBD2	TRBV7-2	-	TRBJ2-7	CASSLAGDYSYEQYF	TGTGCCAGCAGTCTCGCCGGGGACTACTCCTACGAGCAGTACTTC
TRBD1	TRBV28	once	TRBJ2-4	CASSRTGLGIQYF	TGTGCCAGCAGTCGGACAGGTCTCGGCATTCAGTACTTC
-	TRBV5-4	few	TRBJ1-4	CASSLDPGAGKKLFF	TGTGCCAGCAGCTTGGATCCAGGTGCGGGTAAAAAACTGTTTTTT
TRBD2	TRBV7-2	few	TRBJ2-3	CASSVPGTTSDTQYF	TGTGCCAGCAGCGTACCCGGGACTACGTCAGATACGCAGTATTTT
-	TRBV5-6	few	TRBJ1-1	CASVQGNTEAFF	TGTGCCAGTGTCCAGGGGAACACTGAAGCTTTCTTT
-	TRBV4-2	-	TRBJ1-2	CASSQVPRQGTRINYGYTF	TGTGCCAGCAGCCAAGTTCCCCGCCAGGGTACCCGGATTAACTATGGCTACACCTTC
TRBD2	TRBV6-5	once	TRBJ2-3	CASSYSRGARTDTQYF	TGTGCCAGCAGTTACTCGCGGGGGGCGCGTACAGATACGCAGTATTTT